The sequence of this T cell receptor (beta chain) was determined in a study of shared clonotypes between healthy human individuals. Terminally differentiated effector memory CD45RA+ cells were excluded from the naive CD8 cells, which were CD45RO-negative and positively selected for CCR7. Germline V lookup: CDR1 SGHDT, CDR2 YYEEEE. CDR3 length: 17 residues. The germline V and J ends were trimmed by 0 bases and 7 bases, with 19 bases remaining between them. Study results and caveats: It was the non-shared clonotypes that had lower generation probabilities than clonotypes shared by all four donors. A generally larger estimated richness was seen in naive subsets than in memory subsets.

This clone was observed a single time. Its antigen remains unknown. In the authors' workflow: From ImmunoSEQ came sequences covering only the junction and carrying no quality scores, so filtering differed. The table came from immunoSEQ multiplex PCR; TCRdb's copy has only in-frame clones and leaves some out. V, J and clone size reflect that table, while D and trimming were determined from the DNA. The repertoire holds 2 million or so clones, with approximately 95% as singletons. This receptor was taken from a man aged 18 to 35 in good health. Sequences were obtained from naive CD8+ T cells sorted from blood. The chain links TRBV5-6 to TRBJ2-2; TRBD1 or TRBD2 may be the D gene (5 bases each). CDR3: CASSLEQADTRGGELFF. The CDR3 DNA reads as TGTGCCAGCAGCTTGGAACAGGCGGACACCCGGGGCGGGGAGCTGTTTTTT.